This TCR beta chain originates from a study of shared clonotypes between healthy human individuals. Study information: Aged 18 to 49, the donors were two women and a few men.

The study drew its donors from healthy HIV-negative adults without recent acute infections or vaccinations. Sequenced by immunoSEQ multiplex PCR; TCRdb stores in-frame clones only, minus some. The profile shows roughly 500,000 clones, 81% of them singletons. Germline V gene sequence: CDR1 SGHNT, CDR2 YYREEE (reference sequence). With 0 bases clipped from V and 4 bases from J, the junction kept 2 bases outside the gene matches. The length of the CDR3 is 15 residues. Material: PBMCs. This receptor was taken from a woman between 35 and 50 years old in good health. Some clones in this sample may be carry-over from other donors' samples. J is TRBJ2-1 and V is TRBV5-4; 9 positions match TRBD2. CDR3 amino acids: CASSLGTSEYNEQFF. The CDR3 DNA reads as TGTGCCAGCAGCTTGGGGACTAGCGAGTACAATGAGCAGTTCTTC. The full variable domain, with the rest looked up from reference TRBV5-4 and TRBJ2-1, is ETGVTQSPTHLIKTRGQQVTLRCSSQSGHNTVSWYQQALGQGPQFIFQYYREEENGRGNFPPRFSGLQFPNYSSELNVNALELDDSALYLCASSLGTSEYNEQFFGPGTRLTVL.